Below are 15 T cell receptor beta chains sequenced from a single sample in a study of shared clonotypes between healthy human individuals. Profiling relied on immunoSEQ multiplex PCR, and the TCRdb table lists in-frame clones only, not all of them. The profile covers a few hundred thousand clones, with around 87% appearing a single time and around 15% taken by the ten largest. Source material: memory CD8+ T cells sorted from blood. As for subset: CD45RO+ cells pooled with CCR7-negative TemRA cells. Every receptor here comes from a man aged 18 to 30 in good health.

The CDR3, as DNA: TGTGCCAGCAGCGACATATCGGGGGGGCCAAGGCAAGAGACCCAGTACTTC. This gives the protein CASSDISGGPRQETQYF. The chain combines TRBV7-9 with TRBJ2-5, with 8 nucleotides matching TRBD2. Germline assignment: CDR1 SEHNR and CDR2 FQNEAQ (reference sequence). V lost 5 bases, J lost 2 bases, and 13 bases stayed unmatched. The CDR3 covers 17 residues.

The chain uses TRBV7-2 and TRBJ2-5, with 7 bases that match TRBD2. The CDR3 has 13 residues. The germline CDR1 and CDR2 sequences are SGHTA and FQGNSA. V lost 4 bases to trimming and J lost 5 bases; unmatched junction nucleotides: 4. CDR3 nucleotides: TGTGCCAGCAGCTCGCGGGAGATTGAGACCCAGTACTTC. Protein: CASSSREIETQYF. Supplemented by reference TRBV7-2 and TRBJ2-5, the full variable domain reads GAGVSQSPSNKVTEKGKDVELRCDPISGHTALYWYRQSLGQGLEFLIYFQGNSAPDKSGLPSDRFSAERTGGSVSTLTIQRTQQEDSAVYLCASSSREIETQYFGPGTRLLVL.

The chain carries TRBV14 and TRBJ1-6; the D gene is possibly TRBD1 (5 bases). Between the trimmed V and J ends, which lost 0 bases and 10 bases, there was a span of 10 bases. The CDR3 loop spans 14 amino acids. Germline V gene sequence: CDR1 SGHDN, CDR2 FVKESK. CDR3 DNA: TGTGCCAGCAGCCAAGATTGGGGGAGCTCACCCCTCCACTTT. Amino acids: CASSQDWGSSPLHF.

The rearrangement links TRBV4-3 to TRBJ2-7; the D is unclear. The CDR3 is 14 residues long. From germline, CDR1 is LGHNA and CDR2 YSLEER. The V and J ends lost 6 bases and 0 bases respectively, with 12 bases between them. The CDR3 sequence: CASRPRPTSYEQYF. CDR3 sequence (DNA): TGCGCCAGCAGACCTAGACCCACCTCCTACGAGCAGTACTTC.

This clone was counted a single time. The same CDR3 can be traced to other DNA sequences in this sample. DNA for the CDR3: TGTGCCAGCAGCCCCTCCTCCTACGAGCAGTACTTC. Translated, it gives CASSPSSYEQYF. This sequence joins TRBV7-8 and TRBJ2-7; no clear D gene. V lost 5 bases to trimming and J lost 0 bases, with 5 bases between them. Germline CDR1 reads SGHVS; CDR2 reads FQNEAQ. This CDR3 is 12 amino acids long.

The J gene is TRBJ2-1, the V gene TRBV10-3; the D call may be TRBD1 or TRBD2 (5 bases each). V was cut by 10 bases and J by 12 bases, with 40 bases left in between. Germline V gene data show CDR1 as ENHRY and CDR2 as SYGVKD. This CDR3 contains 19 residues. CDR3 DNA sequence: TGTGCCACCGCCCAGGGACGCCCCGGGCCCCTCAATGTGTCTCTCAGGCAGTTCTTC. Amino acids: CATAQGRPGPLNVSLRQFF.

The genes are TRBV10-2 and TRBJ2-6; D unresolved. V was cut by 9 bases and J by 3 bases, with 0 bases left in between. This CDR3 region has 10 residues. Germline-derived CDR1 and CDR2 are WSHSY and SAAADI. The CDR3 DNA is TGCGCCAGTGGGGCCAACGTCCTGACTTTC. Its translation is CASGANVLTF.

The rearrangement uses TRBV9 and TRBJ1-4; tentative D call: TRBD1 (6 bases). Trimming left V 7 bases short and J 12 bases short, with 13 bases between. The CDR3 is 11 residues long. From germline, CDR1 is SGDLS and CDR2 YYNGEE. Here the CDR3 reads CASEGGGELFF. CDR3 coding DNA: TGTGCCAGCGAAGGAGGGGGGGAACTGTTTTTT. Drawing the rest from reference TRBV9 and TRBJ1-4, the complete variable domain is DSGVTQTPKHLITATGQRVTLRCSPRSGDLSVYWYQQSLDQGLQFLIQYYNGEERAKGNILERFSAQQFPDLHSELNLSSLELGDSALYFCASEGGGELFFGSGTQLSVL.

This clone appeared a few times. This chain uses TRBV27 with TRBJ1-1; 8 positions match TRBD1. The length of the CDR3 is 14 residues. CDR1 is MNHEY, CDR2 SMNVEV, per germline (reference sequence). The V segment lost 5 bases and the J segment 3 bases; nucleotides outside the gene matches: 5. The CDR3 spells CASSLGQGYTEAFF. CDR3 nucleotide sequence: TGTGCCAGCAGTCTTGGACAGGGATACACTGAAGCTTTCTTT.

On this clone: The junction does not match germline at one end; this may be a read error. In DNA form, the CDR3 reads TGCCCGCGCTGGATATACGAGCAGTACTTC. Amino acid sequence: CPRWIYEQYF. The V gene is TRBV7-9, the J gene TRBJ2-7; D remains ambiguous. Germline lookup yields CDR1 SEHNR and CDR2 FQNEAQ (reference sequence). The CDR3 sequence is 10 residues long.

The CDR3 sequence is CASSLGGAPETQYF. CDR3 sequence (DNA): TGTGCCAGCAGTTTAGGCGGGGCACCAGAGACCCAGTACTTC. The chain couples TRBV27 to TRBJ2-5, with TRBD2 as a possible D gene (6 bases). CDR1 and CDR2 from the germline V gene are MNHEY and SMNVEV (reference sequence). The CDR3 spans 14 residues. Trimming removed 2 bases at V and 4 bases at J, with 11 bases between.

The chain carries TRBV7-3 and TRBJ2-5; 8 bases fit TRBD2. With V trimmed by 4 bases and J by 5 bases, 9 bases remained unmatched. The CDR3 spans 15 residues. Germline loops: CDR1 SGHTA, CDR2 FQGTGA. Here the CDR3 DNA reads TGTGCCAGCAGCTCAGGGACTAGTGCGTTGGAGACCCAGTACTTC. Protein product: CASSSGTSALETQYF.

V usage is TRBV6-6 and J usage is TRBJ2-7; D unresolved. V dropped 6 bases and J dropped 3 bases, with 18 bases sitting between them. CDR3 length: 15 residues. Germline V gene lookup returns CDR1 MNHNY and CDR2 SVGAGI (reference sequence). CDR3 amino acids: CASSTTLDVDYEQYF. The CDR3 region has the DNA TGTGCCAGCAGCACAACCCTAGACGTAGACTACGAGCAGTACTTC.

V and J are TRBV5-1 and TRBJ2-7; D is undetermined. This CDR3 region has 14 residues. Germline-derived CDR1 and CDR2 are SGHRS and YFSETQ. Trimming shortened V by 5 bases and J by 0 bases, and 12 bases separated the two germline ends. CDR3 coding DNA: TGCGCCAGCAGGGAACCCAGTCGCTCCTACGAGCAGTACTTC. The encoded protein is CASREPSRSYEQYF. The full variable domain, its missing parts supplied by reference TRBV5-1 and TRBJ2-7, is KAGVTQTPRYLIKTRGQQVTLSCSPISGHRSVSWYQQTPGQGLQFLFEYFSETQRNKGNFPGRFSGRQFSNSRSEMNVSTLELGDSALYLCASREPSRSYEQYFGPGTRLTVT.

The rearrangement links TRBV7-9 to TRBJ2-7, with D perhaps matching TRBD2 (6 bases). The CDR3 extends over 14 amino acids. V was cut by 5 bases and J by 3 bases, with 14 bases left in between. From germline, CDR1 is SEHNR and CDR2 FQNEAQ (reference sequence). For the CDR3, the DNA is TGTGCCAGCAGCCCCGGGGGTCCTCTCTACGAGCAGTACTTC. Its translation: CASSPGGPLYEQYF. The full variable domain, completed using reference TRBV7-9 and TRBJ2-7, is DTGVSQNPRHKITKRGQNVTFRCDPISEHNRLYWYRQTLGQGPEFLTYFQNEAQLEKSRLLSDRFSAERPKGSFSTLEIQRTEQGDSAMYLCASSPGGPLYEQYFGPGTRLTVT.